This is a list of T cell receptor beta chains from one sample in a study of T cells in Graves' hyperthyroidism and ophthalmopathy. A single record per CDR3 protein comes from TCRdb applying MiXCR to the multiplex PCR reads. The sample has some 440,000 distinct CDR3 sequences; around 14% are singletons. Sequencing input: blood. These receptors came from a young woman with Graves' hyperthyroidism. Each CDR3 is given without its conserved first and last residue.

TRBJ1-5 TRBV12-3/TRBV12-4 ASRHRGEPQH
TRBJ1-1 TRBV5-1 ASSLVGQGAPEAF
TRBJ2-1 TRBV28 ASNQLAGGPWNEQF
TRBJ2-2 TRBV6-2/TRBV6-3 ASRAPGQGAGTGELF
TRBJ2-5 TRBV24-1 ATSDLGRGGEETQY
TRBJ1-1 TRBV20-1 SARDFRLDRNTEAF
TRBJ2-1 TRBV7-2 ASSLYAGAYNEQF
TRBJ2-2 TRBV6-2/TRBV6-3 ASSFLQRGGRIGGELF
TRBJ2-1 TRBV2 ASSLSGRDNEQF
TRBJ2-1 TRBV12-3/TRBV12-4 ASSPSLAGVKF
TRBJ2-7 TRBV7-9 ASSLAGRDYEQY
TRBJ1-1 TRBV6-5 ASSSYLRGTNTEAF
TRBJ1-1 TRBV29-1 SVAKQGNTEAF
TRBJ2-3 TRBV20-1 SATPLAGVVDTQY
TRBJ2-3 TRBV5-1 ASSLRLLGTDTQY
TRBJ2-1 TRBV12-3/TRBV12-4 ASRRGQGVTDEQF
TRBJ2-1 TRBV6-5 ASSYIGGEQF
TRBJ2-1 TRBV20-1 SARGLQAYNEQF
TRBJ1-2 TRBV3-1 ASSLLDQADHGYGYT
TRBJ1-4 TRBV5-8 ASSLSPPGQGTEKLF
TRBJ2-7 TRBV6-1 ASSAGAGGAYEQY
TRBJ2-5 TRBV2 ASRGDRGLWETQY
TRBJ1-5 TRBV27 ALNGVETGYSNQPQH
TRBJ2-5 TRBV29-1 SVGRGLAAEETQY
TRBJ2-3 TRBV5-4 ASSRRTGGPDTQY
TRBJ1-1 TRBV5-5 ASSRSTAGRAEAF
TRBJ1-5 TRBV6-2/TRBV6-3 ASSPYQENQPQH
TRBJ2-1 TRBV19 ATEQGNEQF
TRBJ2-3 TRBV12-3/TRBV12-4 ASSSPLVADTQY
TRBJ2-7 TRBV27 ASSPRGLAVYEQY
TRBJ1-2 TRBV25-1 ASSESGGGYGYT
TRBJ1-5 TRBV5-1 ASSFGGLFQPQH
TRBJ1-5 TRBV6-5 ASSYTENQPQH
TRBJ2-7 TRBV5-8 ASSLPYEQY
TRBJ2-1 TRBV12-3/TRBV12-4 ASSLDRQRSYNEQF
TRBJ2-3 TRBV5-1 ASSLSTSGRTDTQY
TRBJ1-5 TRBV27 ASRDRAGQPQH
TRBJ2-3 TRBV11-3 ASSRSGKDTQY
TRBJ1-1 TRBV19 ASSIAVNTEAF
TRBJ2-7 TRBV28 AIQGTTSPREQY
TRBJ2-4 TRBV11-2 ASSAGAGTKNIQY
TRBJ2-5 TRBV6-2/TRBV6-3 ASSPRGQPRVVTQY
TRBJ2-7 TRBV19 ARNRGRLVEQY
TRBJ1-4 TRBV12-3/TRBV12-4 ASSTGQGSKLF
TRBJ2-7 TRBV29-1 SVARGIDEQY
TRBJ2-1 TRBV2 ASRKLAGGSYSYNEQF
TRBJ1-2 TRBV6-1 ASRFGTDNGYT
TRBJ1-6 TRBV7-9 ASSSRALYNSPLH
TRBJ2-3 TRBV5-1 ASSLEVDTQY
TRBJ2-6 TRBV6-1 ASSEDSSGANVLT
TRBJ2-6 TRBV7-2 ASSSWGQGSSGANVLT
TRBJ2-1 TRBV5-1 ASSPPRDNEQF
TRBJ1-6 TRBV7-9 ASRLRDRGNSPLH